This T cell receptor beta chain was sequenced in a study of T cell changes during pregnancy in multiple sclerosis. The V gene lost 0 bases and the J gene lost 4 bases, with 10 bases spanning the gap. The CDR3 has 14 amino acids. The germline V gene encodes CDR1 SGHRS and CDR2 YFSETQ. This clone was detected only once. Produced via immunoSEQ multiplex PCR; TCRdb's table is partial and in-frame only. The sample records roughly 74,000 clones, less than 90% being singletons. The TCR comes from a female donor with multiple sclerosis, enrolled in a pregnancy study. This specimen consisted of peripheral blood, obtained before pregnancy. J is TRBJ1-2 and V is TRBV5-1; D perhaps matches TRBD1 (5 bases). The CDR3 spells CASSLVDKSYGYTF. CDR3 in DNA: TGCGCCAGCAGCTTGGTGGACAAGTCCTATGGCTACACCTTC.